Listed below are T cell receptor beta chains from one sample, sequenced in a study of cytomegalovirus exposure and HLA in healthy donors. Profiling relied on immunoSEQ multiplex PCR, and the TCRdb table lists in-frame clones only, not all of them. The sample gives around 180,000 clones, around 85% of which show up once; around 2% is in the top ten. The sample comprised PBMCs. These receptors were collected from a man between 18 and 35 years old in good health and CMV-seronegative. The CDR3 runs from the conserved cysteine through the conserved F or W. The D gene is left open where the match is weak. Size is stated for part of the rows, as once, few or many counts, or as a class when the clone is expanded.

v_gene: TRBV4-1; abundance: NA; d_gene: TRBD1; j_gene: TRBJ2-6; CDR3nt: TGCGCCAGCAGCCAACGACGGACAGGGGGCGCATCTGGGGCCAACGTCCTGACTTTC; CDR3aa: CASSQRRTGGASGANVLTF
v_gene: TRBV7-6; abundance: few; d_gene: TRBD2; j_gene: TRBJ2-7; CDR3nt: TGTGCCAGCAGCTCTAGGGCGGGACTAGCCTACGAGCAGTACTTC; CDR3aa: CASSSRAGLAYEQYF
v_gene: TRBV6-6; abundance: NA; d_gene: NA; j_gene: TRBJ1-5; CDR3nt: TGTGCCAGCAGTTACTTCCGGGATCAGCCCCAGCATTTT; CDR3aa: CASSYFRDQPQHF
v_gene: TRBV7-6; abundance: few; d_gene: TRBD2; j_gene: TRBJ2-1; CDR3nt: TGTGCCAGCAGCTTAGCGGGGGGGAACTATGAGCAGTTCTTC; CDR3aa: CASSLAGGNYEQFF
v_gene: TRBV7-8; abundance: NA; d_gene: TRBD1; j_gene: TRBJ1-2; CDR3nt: TGTGCCAGCAGCTTAGGGGACAGCCGGTACTATGGCTACACCTTC; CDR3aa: CASSLGDSRYYGYTF
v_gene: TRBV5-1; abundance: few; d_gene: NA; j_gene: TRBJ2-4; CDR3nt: TGCGCCAGCAGCTTGGAGGTTTCGACACAAAACATTCAGTACTTC; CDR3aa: CASSLEVSTQNIQYF
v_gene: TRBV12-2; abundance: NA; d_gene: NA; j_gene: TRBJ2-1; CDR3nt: TGTGCAAGTCGTCCGGTGGTCATGGGAAGGGTACTCAGCGGGGACCTGGCCAATGAGCAGTTCTTC; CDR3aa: CASRPVVMGRVLSGDLANEQFF
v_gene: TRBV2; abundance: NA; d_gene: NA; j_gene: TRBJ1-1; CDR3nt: TGTGCCAGCAGTGAAGAAGCGGGGGGCGGCACTGAAGCTTTCTTT; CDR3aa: CASSEEAGGGTEAFF
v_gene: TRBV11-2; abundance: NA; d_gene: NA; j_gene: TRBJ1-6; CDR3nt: TGTGCCAGCAGGACAGGAATTGCAGGTTCACCCCTCCACTTT; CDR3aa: CASRTGIAGSPLHF
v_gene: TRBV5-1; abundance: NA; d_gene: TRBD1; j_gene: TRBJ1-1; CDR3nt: TGCGCCAGCTCTCCGAAACAGGGGATTAACACTGAAGCTTTCTTT; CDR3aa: CASSPKQGINTEAFF
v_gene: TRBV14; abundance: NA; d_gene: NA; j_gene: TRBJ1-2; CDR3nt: TGTGCCAGCAGCCAAGATGGCCAGGGGCGTTTGATTAAAGGCTACACCTTC; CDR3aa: CASSQDGQGRLIKGYTF
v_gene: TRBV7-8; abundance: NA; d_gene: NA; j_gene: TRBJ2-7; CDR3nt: TGTGCCAGCAGCTTAGCCCTAGAGTCCCGCCACGAGCAGTACTTC; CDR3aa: CASSLALESRHEQYF
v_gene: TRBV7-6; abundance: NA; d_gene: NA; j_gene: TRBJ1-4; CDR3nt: TGTGCCAGCAGCTTGGGTGATGAGGGTAATGAAAAACTGTTTTTT; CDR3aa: CASSLGDEGNEKLFF
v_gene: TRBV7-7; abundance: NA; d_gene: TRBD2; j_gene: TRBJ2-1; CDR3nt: TGTGCTAGCAGCCCGCGGGGGGCGGTCTCCTACAATGAGCAGTTCTTC; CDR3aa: CASSPRGAVSYNEQFF
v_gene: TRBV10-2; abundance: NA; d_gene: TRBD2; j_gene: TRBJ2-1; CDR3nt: TGCGCCAGCAACGCGGGACTAGCGGACAATGAGCAGTTCTTC; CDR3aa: CASNAGLADNEQFF
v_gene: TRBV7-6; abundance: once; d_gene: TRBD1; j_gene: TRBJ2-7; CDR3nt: TGTGCCAGCAGCTCGGGACAGGGGCGCTACGAGCAGTACTTC; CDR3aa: CASSSGQGRYEQYF
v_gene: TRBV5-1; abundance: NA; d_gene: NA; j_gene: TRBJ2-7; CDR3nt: TGCGCCAGCAGCCCCACCCCAGGGAATGCCTACTACGAGCAGTACTTC; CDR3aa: CASSPTPGNAYYEQYF